One and the same sample provided the 8 T cell receptor beta chains below, sequenced in a study of T cells after yellow fever vaccination. MiXCR, applied by TCRdb to the 5' RACE reads, yields one record per CDR3 protein. The data contain around 120,000 distinct CDR3 sequences, 15% of them singletons. The specimen comprised CD8+ T cells sorted from PBMCs, sampled 5 days after the yellow fever booster vaccination. The receptor source for this set is a man between 18 and 29 years old who received the YFV17D yellow fever vaccine.

The J gene is TRBJ2-5, the V gene TRBV20-1; D is ambiguous. This CDR3 has 15 residues. V lost 1 base, J lost 4 bases, and 16 bases lay in between. CDR1 and CDR2 from the germline V gene are DFQATT and SNEGSKA (reference sequence). CDR3 sequence: CSARAPARDSETQYF. Written as DNA, the CDR3 is TGCAGTGCTAGAGCCCCGGCTAGGGATTCAGAGACCCAGTACTTC.

The chain carries TRBV13 and TRBJ2-7; 12 bases agree with TRBD2. The CDR3 totals 15 residues. Losses at the gene ends were 3 bases for V and 5 bases for J; bases not matched to a gene: 5. From germline, CDR1 is PRHDT and CDR2 FYEKMQ (reference sequence). In DNA, the CDR3 is TGTGCCAGCAGCTTGGGGACTAGCGGGTATGACGAGCAGTACTTC. Its protein is CASSLGTSGYDEQYF. Based on the CDR3 plus reference TRBV13 and TRBJ2-7, the full variable domain is AAGVIQSPRHLIKEKRETATLKCYPIPRHDTVYWYQQGPGQDPQFLISFYEKMQSDKGSIPDRFSAQQFSDYHSELNMSSLELGDSALYFCASSLGTSGYDEQYFGPGTRLTVT.

V gene TRBV7-9 combines with J gene TRBJ1-1, with D hard to call. This CDR3 has 15 amino acids. V lost 6 bases and J lost 5, with 19 bases in between. Germline CDR1 and CDR2: SEHNR and FQNEAQ (reference sequence). CDR3 nucleotide sequence: TGTGCCAGCAGTGCCATCCCGACGGACCGGACTGAAGCTTTCTTT. Its translation is CASSAIPTDRTEAFF.

This chain joins TRBV19 and TRBJ2-3; D is uncertain. Trimming shortened V by 5 bases and J by 6 bases, and 18 bases separated the two germline ends. In germline, CDR1 is LNHDA, CDR2 SQIVND (reference sequence). The CDR3 length is 15 residues. CDR3 in amino acids: CASSGLSLRPDTQYF. For the CDR3, the DNA is TGTGCCAGTAGTGGTTTATCTCTTCGCCCTGATACGCAGTATTTT.

The table lists this clonotype with a few counts. V gene TRBV11-2 combines with J gene TRBJ2-5; 10 bases are shared with TRBD2. CDR3 size: 17 residues. J was trimmed by 5 bases and V by 4 bases; bases with no gene match: 13. Germline V gene data show CDR1 as SGHAT and CDR2 as FQNNGV. CDR3 DNA: TGTGCCAGCAGCTCCGCTCCCAATAGCGGGGGGATCGAGACCCAGTACTTC. Translation gives CASSSAPNSGGIETQYF. The full variable domain, with the rest looked up from reference TRBV11-2 and TRBJ2-5, is EAGVAQSPRYKIIEKRQSVAFWCNPISGHATLYWYQQILGQGPKLLIQFQNNGVVDDSQLPKDRFSAERLKGVDSTLKIQPAKLEDSAVYLCASSSAPNSGGIETQYFGPGTRLLVL.

This clonotype occurred many times. The V and J genes are TRBV12-3 or TRBV12-4 and TRBJ2-1; no clear D. V lost 2 bases to trimming and J lost 9 bases, with 8 bases between them. The CDR3 length is 12 residues. In DNA form, the CDR3 reads TGTGCCAGCAGTTTATCCGACGCTGAGCAGTTCTTC. This codes for CASSLSDAEQFF.

This clonotype was observed many times. V usage is TRBV6-2 or TRBV6-3 and J usage is TRBJ2-1; 9 bases are shared with TRBD1. The CDR3 runs 14 residues. The V gene end was trimmed by 0 bases and the J gene end by 6 bases; junction bases not matched to a gene: 0. The germline V gene has CDR1 MNHEY and CDR2 SVGEGT. CDR3 in DNA: TGTGCCAGCAGTTACTCGACAGGGGGCAATGAGCAGTTCTTC. Amino acid sequence: CASSYSTGGNEQFF.

This clonotype was recorded at least ten times. The chain combines TRBV14 with TRBJ1-2; 7 positions agree with TRBD1. The CDR3 is made up of 14 amino acids. Germline V gives CDR1 SGHDN, CDR2 FVKESK. V shed 1 base, J shed 4 bases, and the junction held 3 bases outside the gene matches. The CDR3 region has the DNA TGTGCCAGCAGCCAAGGGGGGACAGCCTATGGCTACACCTTC. Translation: CASSQGGTAYGYTF.